The 25 T cell receptor beta chains below all came from one sample that was sequenced in a study of technical replicates of blood from a few donors. Assay used: immunoSEQ multiplex PCR; TCRdb lists only in-frame clones, some missing. The table shows 65,000 to 90,000 clones, with about 94% occurring only once. The sequenced sample was T cells isolated from PBMCs. These receptors were obtained from a human donor in good health.

The V and J genes are TRBV29-1 and TRBJ2-1; 13 nucleotides match TRBD2. V shed 7 bases and J 3 bases; nucleotides not matched to a gene: 3. The germline gives CDR1 SQVTM, CDR2 ANQGSEA. The CDR3 runs to 14 residues. The DNA for the CDR3 is TGCAGCGCACTAGCGGGAGGGCTCTACAATGAGCAGTTCTTC. It translates to CSALAGGLYNEQFF.

V is TRBV9 and J is TRBJ2-3, with TRBD1 matching 8 bases. Germline CDR1 is SGDLS and CDR2 is YYNGEE. There are 13 residues in the CDR3. V trimming: 0 bases; J trimming: 6 bases; junction bases outside the gene matches: 0. CDR3 DNA sequence: TGTGCCAGCAGCGTAGGGACAGGGGATACGCAGTATTTT. This sequence encodes CASSVGTGDTQYF.

CDR3 region: CASSFSGGAYEQYF. Here the CDR3 DNA reads TGTGCCAGCAGTTTCTCGGGAGGGGCCTACGAGCAGTACTTC. The chain employs TRBV28 and TRBJ2-7; 8 nucleotides match TRBD2. Losses at the gene ends were 3 bases for V and 2 bases for J; bases not matched to a gene: 3. The CDR3 spans 14 residues. Germline CDR1 is MDHEN and CDR2 is SYDVKM.

The V gene is TRBV5-5, the J gene TRBJ1-5; TRBD1 might be the D (6 bases). The V gene lost 4 bases and the J gene lost 6 bases, with 17 bases spanning the gap. This CDR3 is 15 amino acids long. Germline values: CDR1 SGHKS, CDR2 YYEKEE (reference sequence). The chain's CDR3 is CASSPDPGGGQPQHF. The CDR3 region has the DNA TGTGCCAGCAGCCCGGACCCGGGGGGCGGTCAGCCCCAGCATTTT.

Here the CDR3 DNA reads TGCGCCAGCAGCTTGGGCGGGAGGAGCAATCAGCCCCAGCATTTT. It is translated as CASSLGGRSNQPQHF. The J gene is TRBJ1-5, the V gene TRBV5-1; D is undetermined. The CDR3 has 15 amino acids. V lost 0 bases, J lost 1 base, and 8 bases lay in between. Germline V gene lookup returns CDR1 SGHRS and CDR2 YFSETQ.

V is TRBV9 and J is TRBJ2-7; 9 bases are shared with TRBD2. V dropped 4 bases and J dropped 5; count of bases not matched to a gene: 10. Germline V CDR1 and CDR2: SGDLS, YYNGEE. This CDR3 region has 15 residues. CDR3 bases: TGTGCCAGCAGCCCCCTAGCGGGACGGATCCACGAGCAGTACTTC. Protein product: CASSPLAGRIHEQYF.

This chain joins TRBV19 and TRBJ2-4, with 7 bases that match TRBD2. The CDR3 is 16 amino acids. V was pared by 8 bases and J by 3 bases, with 13 bases of the junction left unmatched. Per germline, CDR1 LNHDA and CDR2 SQIVND (reference sequence). CDR3 sequence reads: CASYASGDLGKNIQYF. The CDR3 nucleotides are TGTGCCAGTTACGCTAGCGGAGACTTGGGCAAAAACATTCAGTACTTC. Full variable domain (rest looked up from reference TRBV19 and TRBJ2-4): DGGITQSPKYLFRKEGQNVTLSCEQNLNHDAMYWYRQDPGQGLRLIYYSQIVNDFQKGDIAEGYSVSREKKESFPLTVTSAQKNPTAFYLCASYASGDLGKNIQYFGAGTRLSVL.

The chain has TRBV19 and TRBJ2-7; TRBD2 matches 9 bases. Germline V gene data show CDR1 as LNHDA and CDR2 as SQIVND (reference sequence). J was trimmed by 2 bases and V by 5 bases; bases with no gene match: 7. CDR3 length equals 15 residues. CDR3 residues: CASSSQAGGAYEQYF. The CDR3 nucleotides are TGTGCCAGTAGTTCCCAAGCGGGAGGAGCCTACGAGCAGTACTTC.

This chain uses TRBV5-4 with TRBJ2-1; 7 bases are shared with TRBD2. Germline V gives CDR1 SGHNT, CDR2 YYREEE (reference sequence). The CDR3 sequence is 15 residues long. Germline trimming cut 4 bases from V and 4 bases from J; bases unmatched to any gene: 8. CDR3 amino acids: CASSPELAVYNEQFF. The DNA for the CDR3 is TGTGCCAGCAGCCCGGAGCTAGCGGTATACAATGAGCAGTTCTTC.

The table lists this clone with a count of one. The chain employs TRBV25-1 and TRBJ1-4; possible D gene TRBD1, 5 bases. The germline V and J ends were trimmed by 3 bases and 2 bases, with 7 bases remaining between them. Germline CDR1 MGHDK, CDR2 SYGVNS. There are 14 residues in the CDR3. The CDR3 DNA follows: TGTGCCAGCAGTGACCAGGGTACTAATGAAAAACTGTTTTTT. Translation gives CASSDQGTNEKLFF.

The chain has TRBV27 and TRBJ2-1; TRBD2 aligns across 12 bases. V lost 8 bases to trimming and J lost 6 bases; unmatched junction nucleotides: 8. The germline V gene encodes CDR1 MNHEY and CDR2 SMNVEV (reference sequence). The CDR3 consists of 15 residues. The CDR3 here is CASAGLAGWGNEQFF. CDR3 sequence (DNA): TGTGCCAGCGCCGGACTAGCGGGATGGGGCAATGAGCAGTTCTTC.

This clone has ten or more counts. The chain recombines TRBV7-3 with TRBJ2-7; TRBD2 agrees at 7 bases. The trim removed 3 bases at V and 3 bases at J, leaving 5 bases unmatched. This CDR3 contains 14 residues. Germline V lookup: CDR1 SGHTA, CDR2 FQGTGA. CDR3 loop: CASSLQRGSYEQYF. The CDR3 DNA reads TGTGCCAGCAGCTTGCAGCGGGGCAGCTACGAGCAGTACTTC. Full variable domain (remainder filled in from reference TRBV7-3 and TRBJ2-7): GAGVSQTPSNKVTEKGKYVELRCDPISGHTALYWYRQSLGQGPEFLIYFQGTGAADDSGLPNDRFFAVRPEGSVSTLKIQRTERGDSAVYLCASSLQRGSYEQYFGPGTRLTVT.

The J gene is TRBJ1-5, the V gene TRBV7-2; D remains unclear. Germline CDR1 and CDR2: SGHTA and FQGNSA. The CDR3 contains 15 residues. Trimming pared 1 base from V and 1 base from J, leaving 8 bases between. The CDR3 sequence: CASSLVAVSNQPQHF. The DNA for the CDR3 is TGTGCCAGCAGCTTAGTAGCAGTAAGCAATCAGCCCCAGCATTTT. Looking up the rest from reference TRBV7-2 and TRBJ1-5 gives the full variable domain: GAGVSQSPSNKVTEKGKDVELRCDPISGHTALYWYRQSLGQGLEFLIYFQGNSAPDKSGLPSDRFSAERTGGSVSTLTIQRTQQEDSAVYLCASSLVAVSNQPQHFGDGTRLSIL.

The rearrangement links TRBV27 to TRBJ2-7; D possibly corresponds to TRBD2 (6 bases). From germline, CDR1 is MNHEY and CDR2 SMNVEV (reference sequence). The CDR3 contains 14 residues. V lost 5 bases and J 3 bases, leaving 14 bases between the germline ends. CDR3 region: CASSPRDWVYEQYF. The CDR3 DNA follows: TGTGCCAGCAGTCCGCGGGACTGGGTCTACGAGCAGTACTTC.

Remarks on this clone: This specimen includes other DNA sequences encoding the same CDR3. The rearrangement links TRBV5-1 to TRBJ2-7, with D tentatively TRBD2 (5 bases). The CDR3 is 13 residues long. The ends were cut back, 2 bases at V and 3 bases at J, with 9 bases in the middle. Looked up from germline, CDR1 is SGHRS and CDR2 is YFSETQ. The CDR3 is CASSLRGSYEQYF. In DNA, the CDR3 is TGCGCCAGCAGCTTAAGAGGGAGCTACGAGCAGTACTTC.

The chain couples TRBV28 to TRBJ2-1, with D uncertain. Trimming left V 5 bases short and J 5 bases short, with 16 bases between. From germline, CDR1 is MDHEN and CDR2 SYDVKM. The CDR3 contains 15 residues. The CDR3 loop is CASSPTSPFNNEQFF. The CDR3 DNA is TGTGCCAGCAGTCCCACAAGTCCCTTTAACAATGAGCAGTTCTTC.

CDR3: CASSSDRHGQPQHF. The CDR3 region has the DNA TGTGCCAGCAGCTCCGACAGGCATGGTCAGCCCCAGCATTTT. This chain links TRBV7-8 with TRBJ1-5; D perhaps matches TRBD1 (6 bases). CDR1 SGHVS and CDR2 FQNEAQ come from the germline V gene. The length of the CDR3 is 14 residues. V was trimmed by 4 bases and J by 6 bases, leaving 13 bases between them.

The chain joins TRBV6-6 to TRBJ1-1; D uncertain. V lost 8 bases to trimming and J lost 3 bases, with 16 bases between them. This CDR3 region has 14 residues. Per germline, CDR1 MNHNY and CDR2 SVGAGI (reference sequence). The CDR3 DNA follows: TGTGCCAGCCGACTATCGGACGATTACACTGAAGCTTTCTTT. It specifies CASRLSDDYTEAFF.

This chain links TRBV7-2 with TRBJ2-4; unclear D gene. The length of the CDR3 is 15 residues. Germline CDR1 and CDR2: SGHTA and FQGNSA. Trimming cost V 1 base and J 4 bases, with 11 bases left between them. The CDR3 DNA follows: TGTGCCAGCAGCTTAGTCCGGGTACAAAAAAACATTCAGTACTTC. Residues: CASSLVRVQKNIQYF. The entire variable domain, with the rest obtained from reference TRBV7-2 and TRBJ2-4, is as follows: GAGVSQSPSNKVTEKGKDVELRCDPISGHTALYWYRQSLGQGLEFLIYFQGNSAPDKSGLPSDRFSAERTGGSVSTLTIQRTQQEDSAVYLCASSLVRVQKNIQYFGAGTRLSVL.

This chain links TRBV6-5 with TRBJ2-7; 8 bases agree with TRBD1. The CDR3 is made up of 14 amino acids. Trimming at V came to 7 bases and at J to 4 bases, leaving 9 bases not matched to a gene. Looked up from germline, CDR1 is MNHEY and CDR2 is SVGAGI. The CDR3 DNA is TGTGCCAGCAATCCCGGGGACAGGTCTTACGAGCAGTACTTC. Translated: CASNPGDRSYEQYF.

The chain is built from TRBV19 and TRBJ1-4; 11 bases match TRBD1. The CDR3 is 13 residues long. Germline V gene data show CDR1 as LNHDA and CDR2 as SQIVND (reference sequence). J lost 6 bases, V lost 9 bases, and 3 bases had no gene match. The CDR3 sequence: CASRGQGDEKLFF. As DNA, the CDR3 is TGTGCCAGCAGGGGACAGGGGGATGAAAAACTGTTTTTT.

The chain combines TRBV4-1 with TRBJ1-3, with 7 bases fitting TRBD1. J gave up 0 bases and V 5 bases, and 10 bases lay outside the gene matches. The CDR3 has 17 residues. Germline loops: CDR1 MGHRA, CDR2 YSYEKL. CDR3 sequence reads: CASSVNEGAGSGNTIYF. The DNA for the CDR3 is TGCGCCAGCAGCGTTAACGAGGGGGCTGGCTCTGGAAACACCATATATTTT.

This chain joins TRBV19 and TRBJ1-5, with 9 positions matching TRBD1. The CDR3 is 15 amino acids. Trimming removed 6 bases from V and 3 bases from J; junction bases left unmatched: 6. From germline, CDR1 is LNHDA and CDR2 SQIVND (reference sequence). The CDR3 is CASRGTGSSNQPQHF. The CDR3 DNA sequence: TGTGCCAGTAGAGGGACAGGGAGTTCCAATCAGCCCCAGCATTTT.

This clone came up a few times. The CDR3, as DNA: TGTGCCAGCAGCCAAGAGGGGGGTCGCAATCAGCCCCAGCATTTT. Translation: CASSQEGGRNQPQHF. This sequence joins TRBV4-2 and TRBJ1-5, with a tentative D call TRBD1 (5 bases). The V end lost 0 bases, the J end lost 2 bases, and 8 bases lay between the germline ends. Germline V CDR1 and CDR2: LGHNA, YNFKEQ. The CDR3 sequence is 15 residues long.

The chain links TRBV9 to TRBJ2-2; 7 bases map to TRBD1. The CDR3 is made up of 13 amino acids. The V gene's germline CDR1 is SGDLS and CDR2 YYNGEE. The junction had 3 bases not matched to a gene; V was cut back by 5 bases and J by 5 bases. The CDR3 loop reads CASRAGGTGELFF. In DNA form, the CDR3 reads TGTGCCAGCAGGGCAGGGGGAACCGGGGAGCTGTTTTTT.